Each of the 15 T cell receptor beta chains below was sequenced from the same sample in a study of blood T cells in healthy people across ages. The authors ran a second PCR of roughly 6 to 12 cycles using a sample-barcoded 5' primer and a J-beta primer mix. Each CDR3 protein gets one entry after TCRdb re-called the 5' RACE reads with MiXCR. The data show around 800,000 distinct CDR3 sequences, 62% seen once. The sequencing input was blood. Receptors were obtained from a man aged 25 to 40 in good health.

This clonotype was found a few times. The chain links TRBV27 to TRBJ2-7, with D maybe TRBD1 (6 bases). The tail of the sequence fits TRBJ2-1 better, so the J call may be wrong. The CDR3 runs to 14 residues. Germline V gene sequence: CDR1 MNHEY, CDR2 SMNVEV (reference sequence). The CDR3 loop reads CASTEPRGGHEQFF. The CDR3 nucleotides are TGTGCCAGCACAGAGCCCAGAGGGGGTCATGAGCAGTTCTTC.

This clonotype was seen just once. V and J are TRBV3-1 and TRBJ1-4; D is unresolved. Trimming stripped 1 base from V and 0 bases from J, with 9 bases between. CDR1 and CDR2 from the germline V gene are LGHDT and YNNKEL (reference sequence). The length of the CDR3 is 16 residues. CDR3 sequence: CASSQGGSPTNEKLFF. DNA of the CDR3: TGTGCCAGCAGCCAAGGTGGCAGCCCAACTAATGAAAAACTGTTTTTT.

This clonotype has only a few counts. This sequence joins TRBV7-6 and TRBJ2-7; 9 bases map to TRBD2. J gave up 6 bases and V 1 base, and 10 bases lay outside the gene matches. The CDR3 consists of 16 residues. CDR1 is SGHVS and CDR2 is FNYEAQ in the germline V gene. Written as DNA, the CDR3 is TGTGCCAGCAGCTTAGGGCTAGCGGGGCCACAAGGCGAGCAGTACTTC. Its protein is CASSLGLAGPQGEQYF.

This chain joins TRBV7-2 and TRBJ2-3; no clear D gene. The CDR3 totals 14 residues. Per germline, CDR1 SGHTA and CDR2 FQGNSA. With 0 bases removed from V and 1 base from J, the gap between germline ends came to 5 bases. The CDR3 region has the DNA TGTGCCAGCAGCTTAGCTAAACGCACAGATACGCAGTATTTT. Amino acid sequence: CASSLAKRTDTQYF.

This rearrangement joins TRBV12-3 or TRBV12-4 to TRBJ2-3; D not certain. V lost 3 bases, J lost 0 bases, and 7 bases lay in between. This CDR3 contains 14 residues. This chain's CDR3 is CASSFISSTDTQYF. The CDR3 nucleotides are TGTGCCAGCAGTTTTATTAGCAGCACAGATACGCAGTATTTT.

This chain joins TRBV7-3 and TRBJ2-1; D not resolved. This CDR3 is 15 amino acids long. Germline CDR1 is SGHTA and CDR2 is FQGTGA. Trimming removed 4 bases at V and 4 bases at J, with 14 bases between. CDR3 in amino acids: CASSSGFSSYNEQFF. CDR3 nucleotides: TGTGCCAGCAGCTCCGGCTTCAGCAGTTACAATGAGCAGTTCTTC.

The CDR3 nucleotides are TGTGCCACCTCTCGGACAGATAGCACAGATACGCAGTATTTT. This gives the protein CATSRTDSTDTQYF. The chain links TRBV15 to TRBJ2-3; D might be TRBD1 (6 bases). CDR3 length: 14 amino acids. Germline V gene lookup returns CDR1 LNHNV and CDR2 YYDKDF (reference sequence). V was pared by 8 bases and J by 0 bases, with 12 bases between. The full variable domain, completed using reference TRBV15 and TRBJ2-3, is DAMVIQNPRYQVTQFGKPVTLSCSQTLNHNVMYWYQQKSSQAPKLLFHYYDKDFNNEADTPDNFQSRRPNTSFCFLDIRSPGLGDTAMYLCATSRTDSTDTQYFGPGTRLTVL.

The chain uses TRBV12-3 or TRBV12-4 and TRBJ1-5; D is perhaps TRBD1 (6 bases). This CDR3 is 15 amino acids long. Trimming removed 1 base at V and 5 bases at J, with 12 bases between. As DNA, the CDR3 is TGTGCCAGCAGTTTAGACAGGGATAAGGATCAGCCCCAGCATTTT. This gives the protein CASSLDRDKDQPQHF.

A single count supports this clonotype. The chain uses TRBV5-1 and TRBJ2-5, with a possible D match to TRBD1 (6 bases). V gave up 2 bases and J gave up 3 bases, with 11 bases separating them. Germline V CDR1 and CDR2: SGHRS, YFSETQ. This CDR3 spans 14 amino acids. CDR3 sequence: CASSFGYREETQYF. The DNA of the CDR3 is TGCGCCAGCAGCTTTGGTTACAGGGAAGAGACCCAGTACTTC.

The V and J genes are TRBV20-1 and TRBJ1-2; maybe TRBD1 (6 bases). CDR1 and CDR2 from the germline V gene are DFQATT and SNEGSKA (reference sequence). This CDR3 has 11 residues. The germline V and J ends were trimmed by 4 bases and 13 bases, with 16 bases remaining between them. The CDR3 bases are TGCAGTGCTATTCCCGGGGGGCGCATCACCTTC. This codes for CSAIPGGRITF.

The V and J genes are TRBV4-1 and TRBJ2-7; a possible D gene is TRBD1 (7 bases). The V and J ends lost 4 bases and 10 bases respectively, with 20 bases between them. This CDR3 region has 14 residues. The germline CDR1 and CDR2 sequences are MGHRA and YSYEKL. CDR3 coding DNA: TGCGCCAGCAGCCCCGGCCAGGGGGGAGAGACCCAGTACGTC. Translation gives CASSPGQGGETQYV.

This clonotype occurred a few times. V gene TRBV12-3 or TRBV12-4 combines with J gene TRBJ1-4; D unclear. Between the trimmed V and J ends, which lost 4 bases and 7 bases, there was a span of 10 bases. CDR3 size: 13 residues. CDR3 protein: CASSSKRGEKLFF. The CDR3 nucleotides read TGTGCCAGCAGTTCAAAGCGGGGTGAAAAACTGTTTTTT.

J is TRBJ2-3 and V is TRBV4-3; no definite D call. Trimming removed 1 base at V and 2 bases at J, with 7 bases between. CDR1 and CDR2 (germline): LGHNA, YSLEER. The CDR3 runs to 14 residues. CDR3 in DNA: TGCGCCAGCAGCCAAGTTCTAACCACAGATACGCAGTATTTT. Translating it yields CASSQVLTTDTQYF.

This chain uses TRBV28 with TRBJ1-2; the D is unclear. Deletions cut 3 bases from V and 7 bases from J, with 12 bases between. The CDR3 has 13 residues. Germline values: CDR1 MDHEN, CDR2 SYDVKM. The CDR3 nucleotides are TGTGCCAGCAGTTTTGACTTCGGGGTTGGCTACACCTTC. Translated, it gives CASSFDFGVGYTF.

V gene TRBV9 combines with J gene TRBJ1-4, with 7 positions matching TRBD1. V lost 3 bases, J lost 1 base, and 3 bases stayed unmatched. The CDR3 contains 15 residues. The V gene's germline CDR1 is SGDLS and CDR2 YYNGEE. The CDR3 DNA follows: TGTGCCAGCAGCGGCCAGGGGGGAACTAATGAAAAACTGTTTTTT. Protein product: CASSGQGGTNEKLFF.